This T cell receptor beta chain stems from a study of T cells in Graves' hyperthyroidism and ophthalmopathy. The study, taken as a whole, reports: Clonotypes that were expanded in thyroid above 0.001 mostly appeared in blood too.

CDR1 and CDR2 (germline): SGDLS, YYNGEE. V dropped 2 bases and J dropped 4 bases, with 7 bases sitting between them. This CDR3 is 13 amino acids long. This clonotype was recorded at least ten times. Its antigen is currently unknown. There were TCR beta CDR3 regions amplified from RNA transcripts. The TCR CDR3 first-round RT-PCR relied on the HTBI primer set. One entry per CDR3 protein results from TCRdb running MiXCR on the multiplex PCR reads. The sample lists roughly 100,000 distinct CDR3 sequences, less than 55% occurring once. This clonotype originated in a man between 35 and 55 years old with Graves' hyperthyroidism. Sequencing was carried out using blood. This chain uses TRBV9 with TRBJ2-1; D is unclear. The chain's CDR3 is CASSVSHYNEQFF. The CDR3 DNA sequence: TGTGCCAGCAGCGTGTCGCATTACAATGAGCAGTTCTTC.